A selection of T cell receptor beta chains follows, all from one sample in a study of blood T cell repertoires in COVID-19. Assay used: immunoSEQ multiplex PCR; TCRdb lists only in-frame clones, some missing. There are 150,000 to 250,000 clones in the sample; approximately 84% occur only once, and about 6.9% lies in the top ten. The specimen was peripheral blood. The receptor source for this set is a human donor with acute or convalescent COVID-19. The donor label of this sample is uncertain. Each CDR3 is given with its conserved first and last residue. The D gene is left open where the match is weak. A clone size is listed for some rows: how often the clone was seen (once, few, many), or a class if it is expanded.

>TRBV7-9|19|TRBD2|-|TRBJ2-1
TGTGCCAGCAGCACCCGGACTAGCGGGAACCAAAATTCCTACAATGAGCAGTTCTTC
CASSTRTSGNQNSYNEQFF
>TRBV5-1|14|-|-|TRBJ1-3
TGCGCCAGCAGCAGCGGTGGCTCTGGAAACACCATATATTTT
CASSSGGSGNTIYF
>TRBV19|15|-|-|TRBJ1-2
TGTGCCAGTAGTAGAGCGGGACCAACGGCGCATGGCTACACCTTC
CASSRAGPTAHGYTF
>TRBV7-7|15|TRBD2|-|TRBJ2-1
TGTGCCAGCAGCTTAAGGACTAGCGGGATCGATGAGCAGTTCTTC
CASSLRTSGIDEQFF
>TRBV7-7|15|TRBD2|once|TRBJ2-5
TGTGCCAGCAGCTTAGGGACTAGCGGGAGCGGGACCCAGTACTTC
CASSLGTSGSGTQYF
>TRBV27|14|TRBD1|-|TRBJ1-2
TGTGCCAGCAGAGGCGGGACAGCTCCTTATGGCTACACCTTC
CASRGGTAPYGYTF
>TRBV6-5|14|-|-|TRBJ1-3
TGTGCCAGCAGTAATACAGAGTTAGGAAACACCATATATTTT
CASSNTELGNTIYF
>TRBV3-1/TRBV3-2|18|TRBD2|-|TRBJ2-5
TGTGCCAGCAGCACCCGCGGACTAGCGGGGAATATACAAGAGACCCAGTACTTC
CASSTRGLAGNIQETQYF
>TRBV10-3|15|TRBD2|-|TRBJ2-2
TGTGCCATCAGTGAGGCGGGAGTGGGGGCCGGGGAGCTGTTTTTT
CAISEAGVGAGELFF
>TRBV7-3|13|-|-|TRBJ1-1
TGTGCCAGCAGCCCATCCACAGGCCTCGAAGCTTTCTTT
CASSPSTGLEAFF
>TRBV7-9|17|-|-|TRBJ2-5
TGTGCCAGCAGCCCTCTCGCAGGCTATACCCTCCAAGAGACCCAGTACTTC
CASSPLAGYTLQETQYF
>TRBV28|16|TRBD1|-|TRBJ1-1
TGTGCCAGCAGTTCCCTCCGGACAGGGGAGGGCACTGAAGCTTTCTTT
CASSSLRTGEGTEAFF
>TRBV12-5|18|-|-|TRBJ1-5
TGTGCTAGTGGTTTGGTACGCGGGGCAGTCAATAGCAATCAGCCCCAGCATTTT
CASGLVRGAVNSNQPQHF
>TRBV6-1|17|TRBD1|-|TRBJ2-4
TGTGCCAGCAGTGACGACGGACAGGGGGCGACCAAAAACATTCAGTACTTC
CASSDDGQGATKNIQYF
>TRBV11-2|18|TRBD2|-|TRBJ2-3
TGTGCCAGCAGCTTACTCCCCCTAGGTAGCGGGAGGGTAGATACGCAGTATTTT
CASSLLPLGSGRVDTQYF
>TRBV12-2|18|-|-|TRBJ2-2
TGTGCAAGTCGCCACCCTAAGTCAGGCTCCCTTAACACCGGGGAGCTGTTTTTT
CASRHPKSGSLNTGELFF
>TRBV29-1|13|TRBD1|-|TRBJ1-2
TGCAGCGTTGTCCAGGGGGCACGATATGGCTACACCTTC
CSVVQGARYGYTF
>TRBV18|14|TRBD1|-|TRBJ1-2
TGTGCCAGCTCACCGGCAGGGGGCAGGTTGGGCTACACCTTC
CASSPAGGRLGYTF
>TRBV5-1|15|-|few|TRBJ2-1
TGCGCCAGCAGCTTGGAGACTGAACCTCACAATGAGCAGTTCTTC
CASSLETEPHNEQFF
>TRBV19|15|TRBD1|-|TRBJ1-5
TGTGCCAGTAGTACCGGGACAGTTAGCAATCAGCCCCAGCATTTT
CASSTGTVSNQPQHF
>TRBV19|16|TRBD1|once|TRBJ1-5
TGTGCCAGTAGACAGGGACAGGGGGTAGGCAATCAGCCCCAGCATTTT
CASRQGQGVGNQPQHF
>TRBV6-4|12|-|-|TRBJ2-1
TGTGCCAGCAGTGCCCTCGGGACAGAGCAGTTCTTC
CASSALGTEQFF
>TRBV10-3|20|TRBD2|-|TRBJ2-1
TGTGCCATTGCTCCCTCAGGGGCCACCGGGACTAGCGGGATTCAAGGTGAGCAGTTCTTC
CAIAPSGATGTSGIQGEQFF
>TRBV7-9|13|-|-|TRBJ2-1
TGTGCCAGCAGCTTAGCGCAGGGTAGGGGGCAGTTCTTC
CASSLAQGRGQFF
>TRBV28|15|-|-|TRBJ1-5
TGTGCCACCTCCTCCGGGGGTTCGAGGAATCAGCCCCAGCATTTT
CATSSGGSRNQPQHF
>TRBV12-3/TRBV12-4|12|-|-|TRBJ2-7
TGTGCCAGCAGCCTTTATCCCTACGAGCAGTACTTC
CASSLYPYEQYF
>TRBV7-9|12|TRBD2|-|TRBJ2-3
TGTGCCAGCAGCCCCGGGGGGGATACGCAGTATTTT
CASSPGGDTQYF
>TRBV7-8|18|TRBD2|-|TRBJ2-7
TGTGCCAGCAGCTTAGGGGACTTGAGCGGGAGAAACTCCTACGAGCAGTACTTC
CASSLGDLSGRNSYEQYF
>TRBV19|14|-|-|TRBJ2-1
TGTGCCAGTAGTATAACTAGTTCCTACAATGAGCAGTTCTTC
CASSITSSYNEQFF
>TRBV3-1/TRBV3-2|15|TRBD1|once|TRBJ1-3
TGTGCCAGCAGCCAAGCGACAGGGGTCGGAAACACCATATATTTT
CASSQATGVGNTIYF
>TRBV6-4|16|TRBD2|-|TRBJ2-7
TGTGCCAGCTCTTCCGGGACTAGCGGGAGGGCCCACGAGCAGTACTTC
CASSSGTSGRAHEQYF
>TRBV9|15|TRBD1|-|TRBJ1-6
TGTGCCAGCAGCGTAGTTGACAGGGGAAACTCACCCCTCCACTTT
CASSVVDRGNSPLHF
>TRBV10-3|14|-|once|TRBJ2-1
TGTGCCGTACAATCGGAGGTCTCCTACAATGAGCAGTTCTTC
CAVQSEVSYNEQFF
>TRBV9|15|TRBD1|-|TRBJ2-1
TGTGCCAGCAGCGCAGACAGGGGTTCCTACAATGAGCAGTTCTTC
CASSADRGSYNEQFF
>TRBV15|13|-|-|TRBJ1-6
TGTGCCACCAGCAGAGACCGGGGATCACCCCTCCACTTT
CATSRDRGSPLHF
>TRBV4-2|14|TRBD1|once|TRBJ2-1
TGTGCCAGCAGTGGCAGGGGGAGCTACAATGAGCAGTTCTTC
CASSGRGSYNEQFF
>TRBV7-9|15|TRBD1|-|TRBJ2-1
TGTGCCAGCAACACGGGGACAGGGTCCTACAATGAGCAGTTCTTC
CASNTGTGSYNEQFF
>TRBV18|15|TRBD1|once|TRBJ1-1
TGTGCCAGCTCACCACCCGGGACAGTGAACACTGAAGCTTTCTTT
CASSPPGTVNTEAFF
>TRBV27|17|TRBD1|few|TRBJ1-6
TGTGCCAGCAGTAGACAGGGGATAAGCTCCTATAATTCACCCCTCCACTTT
CASSRQGISSYNSPLHF
>TRBV29-1|13|TRBD2|-|TRBJ2-3
TGCAGCGTTGAACTAGCGGGCACAGATACGCAGTATTTT
CSVELAGTDTQYF
>TRBV19|18|TRBD2|-|TRBJ2-7
TGTGCCAGTAGTTTCAGGAAGATAGCGGGAGGCTTCTCCTACGAGCAGTACTTC
CASSFRKIAGGFSYEQYF
>TRBV6-1|16|TRBD2|-|TRBJ2-3
TGTGCCAGCAGTGAGGCGGGAGCAAGGGGAACAGATACGCAGTATTTT
CASSEAGARGTDTQYF
>TRBV7-9|18|TRBD2|-|TRBJ2-4
TGTGCCAGCAGCTCACGACTAGCGGGAGGGTTCGCCAAAAACATTCAGTACTTC
CASSSRLAGGFAKNIQYF
>TRBV29-1|11|-|-|TRBJ1-1
TGCAGCGTTGAAGATCGGGAAGAAGCTTTCTTT
CSVEDREEAFF
>TRBV7-3|15|-|few|TRBJ2-7
TGTGCCAGCAGCTTAACCGGGACTGGGTTCTACGAGCAGTACTTC
CASSLTGTGFYEQYF
>TRBV10-1|13|-|few|TRBJ1-6
TGCGCCAGCAGTGCCGCGTTCAATTCACCCCTCCACTTT
CASSAAFNSPLHF
>TRBV28|15|TRBD1|-|TRBJ1-6
TGTGCCAGCAGTCCCCCCGGGACAGGAGACTCACCCCTCCACTTT
CASSPPGTGDSPLHF
>TRBV28|15|-|-|TRBJ1-2
TGTGCCAGCAGCACCCCAGGGAGGTCTAGCTATGGCTACACCTTC
CASSTPGRSSYGYTF
>TRBV3-1/TRBV3-2|17|TRBD2|-|TRBJ2-3
TGTGCCAGCAGCCAAGGTCTAGCGGGAGATTCAATGTATACGCAGTATTTT
CASSQGLAGDSMYTQYF
>TRBV27|16|-|-|TRBJ2-5
TGTGCCAGCAGTTTAGCGGACAGCCCCAAGAGGGAGACCCAGTACTTC
CASSLADSPKRETQYF
>TRBV2|15|TRBD1|-|TRBJ1-4
TGTGCCAGCAGGGGGACAGGGGGCGCGAATGAAAAACTGTTTTTT
CASRGTGGANEKLFF
>TRBV5-1|13|TRBD2|-|TRBJ2-7
TGCGCCAGCAGTTCGGGGGGGACCTACGAGCAGTACTTC
CASSSGGTYEQYF